A single TCR beta chain is shown here with its context. Isolated RNA was reverse transcribed into cDNA used as the sequencing template. Only in-frame clones appear in the TCRdb table, and some are missing; sequencing was by immunoSEQ multiplex PCR. This sample yields 150,000 or so clones, of which about 72% are seen a single time; about an eighth belongs to the top ten. The data stem from a study of CD8+ T cells in alopecia areata. In the study overall: The study gave treated patients oral tofacitinib at 5 to 10 mg twice daily.

The TCR comes from a human donor with alopecia areata. The starting material was CD8+ T cells sorted from blood, obtained at week 0.

The CDR3 coding sequence is TGTGCCAGCAGATCGGGGGGCTACACCTTC. Protein product: CASRSGGYTF. The chain carries TRBV6-1 and TRBJ1-2, with D uncertain. CDR3 length equals 10 residues. Per the germline V gene, CDR1 is MNHNS and CDR2 is SASEGT. Trimming left V 6 bases short and J 8 bases short, with 7 bases between.